These 32 T cell receptor beta chains were sequenced from one sample in a study of blood T cell repertoires in COVID-19. Produced via immunoSEQ multiplex PCR; TCRdb's table is partial and in-frame only. The sample has 250,000 to 350,000 clones, around 89% seen once. Specimen: peripheral blood. The receptors originated from a young man with acute or convalescent COVID-19.

This rearrangement joins TRBV12-5 to TRBJ1-3; D is unresolved. This CDR3 is built from 14 residues. V shed 1 base and J shed 0 bases, with 4 bases lying between them. Germline V CDR1 and CDR2: LGHNT, FRNRAP. CDR3 amino acids: CASGLDSSGNTIYF. Here the CDR3 DNA reads TGTGCTAGTGGTTTGGACAGCTCTGGAAACACCATATATTTT.

This clone occurred a few times. The rearrangement links TRBV2 to TRBJ2-2; TRBD2 aligns across 14 bases. This CDR3 comprises 17 residues. Germline V gives CDR1 SNHLY, CDR2 FYNNEI. V shed 6 bases and J 0 bases; nucleotides not matched to a gene: 3. The CDR3 DNA reads as TGTGCCAGCAGCAGACTAGCGGGAGGGCCGAACACCGGGGAGCTGTTTTTT. Translation: CASSRLAGGPNTGELFF.

The genes are TRBV27 and TRBJ1-2; D is perhaps TRBD1 (6 bases). This CDR3 has 14 residues. V lost 6 bases to trimming and J lost 6 bases, with 17 bases between them. Germline loops: CDR1 MNHEY, CDR2 SMNVEV (reference sequence). The CDR3 reads CASSRGQNKNGYTF. CDR3 DNA sequence: TGTGCCAGCAGCCGTGGACAGAACAAGAATGGCTACACCTTC.

V gene TRBV4-2 combines with J gene TRBJ2-1; 12 nucleotides agree with TRBD2. Trimming removed 0 bases from V and 4 bases from J; junction bases left unmatched: 1. Germline CDR1 is LGHNA and CDR2 is YNFKEQ. The CDR3 is 16 residues long. Written as DNA, the CDR3 is TGTGCCAGCAGCCAAGAAACTAGCGGGGGGTACAATGAGCAGTTCTTC. This translates into CASSQETSGGYNEQFF.

This clone showed up just a few times. The chain carries TRBV7-8 and TRBJ1-2; 8 bases match TRBD1. The CDR3 contains 15 residues. The germline V gene has CDR1 SGHVS and CDR2 FQNEAQ. Trimming removed 3 bases from V and 4 bases from J; junction bases left unmatched: 7. The CDR3 reads CASSFETGGFYGYTF. In DNA, the CDR3 is TGTGCCAGCAGCTTTGAAACAGGGGGATTCTATGGCTACACCTTC.

The chain is built from TRBV7-9 and TRBJ2-5, with D perhaps matching TRBD1 (6 bases). Germline V lookup: CDR1 SEHNR, CDR2 FQNEAQ (reference sequence). The CDR3 runs to 14 residues. The germline V and J ends were trimmed by 0 bases and 1 base, with 6 bases remaining between them. The DNA of the CDR3 is TGTGCCAGCAGCTTAGCGGGGGCCCAAGAGACCCAGTACTTC. Translating gives CASSLAGAQETQYF. The whole variable domain, filled in from reference TRBV7-9 and TRBJ2-5, reads DTGVSQNPRHKITKRGQNVTFRCDPISEHNRLYWYRQTLGQGPEFLTYFQNEAQLEKSRLLSDRFSAERPKGSFSTLEIQRTEQGDSAMYLCASSLAGAQETQYFGPGTRLLVL.

The genes are TRBV19 and TRBJ2-7, with D possibly TRBD1 on 6 matching bases. This CDR3 has 14 residues. CDR1 and CDR2 from the germline V gene are LNHDA and SQIVND (reference sequence). The V end was cut by 8 bases, the J end by 1 base, with 15 bases between. CDR3 protein: CASSGRGWSYEQYF. The DNA of the CDR3 is TGTGCCAGTTCGGGCAGGGGATGGTCCTACGAGCAGTACTTC.

V is TRBV3-1 (or the pseudogene TRBV3-2) and J is TRBJ2-7; a possible D gene is TRBD2 (5 bases). The CDR3 is made up of 15 amino acids. Per the germline V gene, CDR1 is LGHDT and CDR2 is YNNKEL (reference sequence). V was pared by 5 bases and J by 3 bases, with 17 bases between. The CDR3 nucleotides are TGTGCCAGCAGCAGATCCGGGGTGCTTTACTACGAGCAGTACTTC. This gives the protein CASSRSGVLYYEQYF.

The gene calls are TRBV7-3 and TRBJ2-3; 12 bases line up with TRBD2. With V trimmed by 5 bases and J by 2 bases, 2 bases remained unmatched. Germline V gene sequence: CDR1 SGHTA, CDR2 FQGTGA. This CDR3 comprises 15 residues. This CDR3 is CASSLAGGSTDTQYF. The DNA for the CDR3 is TGTGCCAGCAGCCTAGCGGGAGGGTCCACAGATACGCAGTATTTT.

The chain joins TRBV2 to TRBJ1-1; TRBD1 might be the D (5 bases). In germline, CDR1 is SNHLY, CDR2 FYNNEI. Trimming took 3 bases from V and 10 from J, leaving 15 bases between them. CDR3 length: 13 amino acids. The DNA of the CDR3 is TGTGCCAGCAGTGAGGTAGAGGGGAGGCGAGCTTTCTTT. Its translation: CASSEVEGRRAFF.

The rearrangement uses TRBV19 and TRBJ1-1, with D possibly matching TRBD1 (6 bases). The CDR3 extends over 15 amino acids. Germline lookup yields CDR1 LNHDA and CDR2 SQIVND (reference sequence). V gave up 1 base and J gave up 1 base, with 10 bases separating them. This CDR3 reads CASSIGGTRNTEAFF. The CDR3 DNA reads as TGTGCCAGTAGTATAGGGGGGACAAGGAACACTGAAGCTTTCTTT.

This clone was observed once. The chain joins TRBV3-1 (or the pseudogene TRBV3-2) to TRBJ2-3; 11 bases match TRBD2. The ends lost 8 bases at V and 2 bases at J; junction bases unmatched: 6. CDR3 length equals 15 residues. Germline V gene lookup returns CDR1 LGHDT and CDR2 YNNKEL (reference sequence). The CDR3: CASALAGGLTDTQYF. CDR3 nucleotides: TGTGCCAGCGCCTTAGCGGGGGGGCTCACAGATACGCAGTATTTT.

The chain joins TRBV27 to TRBJ2-1; 9 nucleotides align to TRBD1. The CDR3 contains 16 residues. From germline, CDR1 is MNHEY and CDR2 SMNVEV (reference sequence). Trimming at V came to 1 base and at J to 3 bases, leaving 4 bases not matched to a gene. The CDR3 sequence is CASSLWGQGDYNEQFF. CDR3 nucleotide sequence: TGTGCCAGCAGTTTATGGGGACAGGGCGACTACAATGAGCAGTTCTTC.

V is TRBV18 and J is TRBJ2-2; D uncertain. Between the trimmed V and J ends, which lost 0 bases and 0 bases, there was a span of 8 bases. Germline V lookup: CDR1 KGHSH, CDR2 LQKENI. The CDR3 is 16 residues long. The CDR3 bases are TGTGCCAGCTCACCACCGGTCGGGTCGAACACCGGGGAGCTGTTTTTT. Translation gives CASSPPVGSNTGELFF.

This chain uses TRBV19 with TRBJ1-3, with a weak D call TRBD1 (6 bases). The CDR3 is made up of 14 amino acids. CDR1 is LNHDA and CDR2 is SQIVND in the germline V gene (reference sequence). V lost 6 bases and J 4 bases, leaving 13 bases between the germline ends. The CDR3 sequence: CASSPGAPGNTIYF. CDR3 DNA: TGTGCCAGTAGCCCAGGGGCTCCCGGAAACACCATATATTTT. Based on the CDR3 plus reference TRBV19 and TRBJ1-3, the full variable domain is DGGITQSPKYLFRKEGQNVTLSCEQNLNHDAMYWYRQDPGQGLRLIYYSQIVNDFQKGDIAEGYSVSREKKESFPLTVTSAQKNPTAFYLCASSPGAPGNTIYFGEGSWLTVV.

Here the CDR3 DNA reads TGTGCCAGCAGCGTAGGACAGGGGGCAAAGGATACGCAGTATTTT. Residues: CASSVGQGAKDTQYF. The chain couples TRBV9 to TRBJ2-3; 10 bases agree with TRBD1. V lost 0 bases and J lost 6; bases outside the gene matches: 4. CDR1 is SGDLS, CDR2 YYNGEE, per germline. This CDR3 is built from 15 residues.

The chain employs TRBV20-1 and TRBJ1-4; D not resolved. The V gene lost 0 bases and the J gene lost 7 bases, with 3 bases spanning the gap. The CDR3 loop spans 11 amino acids. CDR1 DFQATT and CDR2 SNEGSKA come from the germline V gene (reference sequence). The CDR3 bases are TGCAGTGCTAGAGATCTTGAAAAACTGTTTTTT. The encoded protein is CSARDLEKLFF.

The chain has TRBV6-5 and TRBJ1-5; tentatively, D is TRBD1 (6 bases). The germline CDR1 and CDR2 sequences are MNHEY and SVGAGI. The CDR3 has 15 residues. Deletions cut 5 bases from V and 1 base from J, with 12 bases between. CDR3 in DNA: TGTGCCAGCAGTCCGGGGACACCAAGCAATCAGCCCCAGCATTTT. As protein: CASSPGTPSNQPQHF.

The chain employs TRBV28 and TRBJ1-1; tentative D call: TRBD1 (5 bases). The length of the CDR3 is 15 residues. CDR1 is MDHEN, CDR2 SYDVKM, per germline. The V end lost 3 bases, the J end lost 7 bases, and 18 bases lay between the germline ends. The CDR3, as DNA: TGTGCCAGCAGTTTCCTTACTGGGACGGGAGGTGAAGCTTTCTTT. As protein: CASSFLTGTGGEAFF.

As to this clone: The sample holds other DNA sequences that translate to the same CDR3. The gene calls are TRBV19 and TRBJ1-3; a weak D match, TRBD1 (5 bases). V lost 8 bases to trimming and J lost 2 bases, with 13 bases between them. This CDR3 region has 14 residues. Germline lookup yields CDR1 LNHDA and CDR2 SQIVND (reference sequence). The CDR3 region is CASSHQGAGNTIYF. The CDR3 nucleotides read TGTGCCAGTTCACATCAAGGGGCTGGAAACACCATATATTTT. Variable domain in full (rest from reference TRBV19 and TRBJ1-3): DGGITQSPKYLFRKEGQNVTLSCEQNLNHDAMYWYRQDPGQGLRLIYYSQIVNDFQKGDIAEGYSVSREKKESFPLTVTSAQKNPTAFYLCASSHQGAGNTIYFGEGSWLTVV.

The chain combines TRBV9 with TRBJ1-2; D call uncertain. CDR3 length: 12 residues. Looked up from germline, CDR1 is SGDLS and CDR2 is YYNGEE. V was pared by 4 bases and J by 2 bases, with 6 bases between. The CDR3 coding sequence is TGTGCCAGCAGCTCACTGAACTATGGCTACACCTTC. This translates into CASSSLNYGYTF. Using reference TRBV9 and TRBJ1-2 for the parts outside the CDR3, the full variable domain is DSGVTQTPKHLITATGQRVTLRCSPRSGDLSVYWYQQSLDQGLQFLIQYYNGEERAKGNILERFSAQQFPDLHSELNLSSLELGDSALYFCASSSLNYGYTFGSGTRLTVV.

The chain carries TRBV9 and TRBJ2-2; possible D gene TRBD1, 6 bases. Germline CDR1 reads SGDLS; CDR2 reads YYNGEE. The CDR3 covers 16 residues. Trimming left V 2 bases short and J 7 bases short, with 18 bases between. The CDR3 DNA sequence: TGTGCCAGCAGCGTTACAGGGCACGATTGGGGCGGGGAGCTGTTTTTT. Amino acids: CASSVTGHDWGGELFF. Together with reference TRBV9 and TRBJ2-2, the CDR3 gives the full variable domain: DSGVTQTPKHLITATGQRVTLRCSPRSGDLSVYWYQQSLDQGLQFLIQYYNGEERAKGNILERFSAQQFPDLHSELNLSSLELGDSALYFCASSVTGHDWGGELFFGEGSRLTVL.

CDR3 nucleotides: TGCAGCGTTGATAGTGGAAACACCATATATTTT. Translated: CSVDSGNTIYF. The genes are TRBV29-1 and TRBJ1-3, with D hard to call. V lost 3 bases and J 3 bases, leaving 3 bases between the germline ends. CDR1 is SQVTM and CDR2 is ANQGSEA in the germline V gene. The length of the CDR3 is 11 residues.

The gene calls are TRBV11-2 and TRBJ2-7; tentatively, D is TRBD2 (5 bases). The CDR3 is made up of 15 amino acids. The ends were cut back, 4 bases at V and 3 bases at J, with 16 bases in the middle. Germline CDR1 and CDR2: SGHAT and FQNNGV. This CDR3 reads CASSSGLSSIYEQYF. DNA of the CDR3: TGTGCCAGCAGCTCCGGACTGAGCTCCATCTACGAGCAGTACTTC.

This clone was detected only a few times. This chain connects TRBV5-1 to TRBJ2-5; a weak D match, TRBD2 (5 bases). The CDR3 extends over 15 amino acids. CDR1 is SGHRS and CDR2 is YFSETQ in the germline V gene. V was pared by 3 bases and J by 3 bases, with 15 bases between. CDR3 in DNA: TGCGCCAGCAGCTCCGAAGGAGGCCAGAAAGAGACCCAGTACTTC. Translated, it gives CASSSEGGQKETQYF.

The gene calls are TRBV12-5 and TRBJ1-5; TRBD1 agrees at 12 bases. The J segment lost 6 bases and the V segment lost 3 bases, leaving 6 bases of the junction unmatched. The CDR3 spans 16 residues. Germline-derived CDR1 and CDR2 are LGHNT and FRNRAP. The chain's CDR3 is CASGFRDRGQGQPQHF. In nucleotides, the CDR3 is TGTGCTAGTGGTTTTCGGGACAGGGGGCAGGGTCAGCCCCAGCATTTT.

This clone appeared once. The chain couples TRBV5-5 to TRBJ1-1, with D possibly TRBD1 on 5 matching bases. This CDR3 is built from 14 residues. The V end was cut by 0 bases, the J end by 5 bases, with 11 bases between. Germline CDR1 reads SGHKS; CDR2 reads YYEKEE (reference sequence). The CDR3 DNA reads as TGTGCCAGCAGCTTGGTTGCAGGGAGGACTGAAGCTTTCTTT. It specifies CASSLVAGRTEAFF.

The rearrangement joins TRBV3-1 (or the pseudogene TRBV3-2) to TRBJ1-2; 8 positions agree with TRBD1. V lost 4 bases, J lost 4 bases, and 2 bases stayed unmatched. This CDR3 has 13 residues. Germline CDR1 is LGHDT and CDR2 is YNNKEL (reference sequence). CDR3 region: CASSPRGPYGYTF. Here the CDR3 DNA reads TGTGCCAGCAGCCCCAGGGGGCCCTATGGCTACACCTTC.

The V and J genes are TRBV7-2 and TRBJ1-2; weak D call: TRBD1 (5 bases). V was pared by 9 bases and J by 8 bases, with 13 bases between. CDR3 length: 11 amino acids. Germline CDR1 and CDR2: SGHTA and FQGNSA. The DNA of the CDR3 is TGTGCCAGGGGGGGGTTCGGCGGCTACACCTTC. This sequence encodes CARGGFGGYTF. Full variable domain (outside the CDR3, taken from reference TRBV7-2 and TRBJ1-2): GAGVSQSPSNKVTEKGKDVELRCDPISGHTALYWYRQSLGQGLEFLIYFQGNSAPDKSGLPSDRFSAERTGGSVSTLTIQRTQQEDSAVYLCARGGFGGYTFGSGTRLTVV.

This clone appeared a single time. The CDR3: CASRPQQDTGELFF. Written as DNA, the CDR3 is TGTGCCAGCAGGCCTCAACAGGACACCGGGGAGCTGTTTTTT. The V and J genes are TRBV7-9 and TRBJ2-2; D is possibly TRBD1 (5 bases). Trimming cost V 6 bases and J 3 bases, with 11 bases left between them. The CDR3 extends over 14 amino acids. The germline V gene has CDR1 SEHNR and CDR2 FQNEAQ (reference sequence).

Concerning this clone itself: A read error may produce the germline difference seen at one junction end. V gene TRBV7-7 combines with J gene TRBJ2-2, with D possibly TRBD1 on 6 matching bases. The CDR3 loop spans 16 amino acids. Looked up from germline, CDR1 is SSHAT and CDR2 is FNYEAQ (reference sequence). CDR3 DNA: TGTGCTAGCAGCGCGTACAGGGTTGGGGGCACCGGGGAGCTGTTTTTT. Translating gives CASSAYRVGGTGELFF.

The chain uses TRBV28 and TRBJ2-7, with D unresolved. Trimming pared 3 bases from V and 3 bases from J, leaving 9 bases between. Germline values: CDR1 MDHEN, CDR2 SYDVKM. The length of the CDR3 is 13 residues. CDR3 sequence reads: CASSLNNYYEQYF. In DNA form, the CDR3 reads TGTGCCAGCAGTTTGAACAACTACTACGAGCAGTACTTC.